This T cell receptor (beta chain) emerged from a study of CD4+ T cells in melanoma. Study-wide results and caveats: CD8+ T cell, macrophage and B cell function reportedly correlated with neoantigen-specific CD4+ T cells. Diverse differentiation states were reported for melanoma neoantigen-specific CD4+ T cells.

This table comes from immunoSEQ multiplex PCR, and its TCRdb copy is limited to in-frame clones, with some not included. Here the sample spans 9,500 to 11,000 clones, about 68% being singletons. Details on this clone: Its antigen remains unidentified.

The receptor was derived from a human donor with melanoma. Sequenced sample: cells from a culture (not recorded whether cultured in vitro).

The CDR3 nucleotides read TGCGCCAGCAGCTTCCCGTTCGGGGCCACTAGCGGGGGAGGGACCCAGTACTTC. Amino acids: CASSFPFGATSGGGTQYF. This chain joins TRBV5-1 and TRBJ2-5; TRBD2 aligns across 11 bases. The CDR3 has 18 amino acids. CDR1 is SGHRS and CDR2 is YFSETQ in the germline V gene. The ends lost 2 bases at V and 7 bases at J; junction bases unmatched: 16. Full variable domain (remainder filled in from reference TRBV5-1 and TRBJ2-5): KAGVTQTPRYLIKTRGQQVTLSCSPISGHRSVSWYQQTPGQGLQFLFEYFSETQRNKGNFPGRFSGRQFSNSRSEMNVSTLELGDSALYLCASSFPFGATSGGGTQYFGPGTRLLVL.